The clone carrying this TCR beta chain was recorded once. Its target is unknown. The data are from a study of CD8 T cells in Susac syndrome. Findings and caveats of the study: As acknowledged by the study, its TCR sequencing and HLA analysis included a relatively small number of individuals.

An input of about 0.5 to 1 ug of RNA was subjected to reverse transcription using random hexamers. Across 54 Vbeta and 13 Jbeta, TCR beta CDR3 was amplified with immunoSEQ multiplex PCR. TCRdb called the immunoSEQ multiplex PCR reads again in MiXCR, with one record for every CDR3 protein. The repertoire holds about 160,000 distinct CDR3 sequences, with roughly 95% as singletons. V was trimmed by 2 bases and J by 7 bases, leaving 6 bases between them. The CDR3 is 11 amino acids. Germline loops: CDR1 DFQATT, CDR2 SNEGSKA (reference sequence). Sequences were obtained from CD4+ T cells from PBMCs. This TCR was sampled from a human donor with Susac syndrome. The chain has TRBV20-1 and TRBJ2-1; possibly TRBD1 for D (5 bases). DNA of the CDR3: TGCAGTGCTAGAAAGGGGAATGAGCAGTTCTTC. It encodes CSARKGNEQFF.